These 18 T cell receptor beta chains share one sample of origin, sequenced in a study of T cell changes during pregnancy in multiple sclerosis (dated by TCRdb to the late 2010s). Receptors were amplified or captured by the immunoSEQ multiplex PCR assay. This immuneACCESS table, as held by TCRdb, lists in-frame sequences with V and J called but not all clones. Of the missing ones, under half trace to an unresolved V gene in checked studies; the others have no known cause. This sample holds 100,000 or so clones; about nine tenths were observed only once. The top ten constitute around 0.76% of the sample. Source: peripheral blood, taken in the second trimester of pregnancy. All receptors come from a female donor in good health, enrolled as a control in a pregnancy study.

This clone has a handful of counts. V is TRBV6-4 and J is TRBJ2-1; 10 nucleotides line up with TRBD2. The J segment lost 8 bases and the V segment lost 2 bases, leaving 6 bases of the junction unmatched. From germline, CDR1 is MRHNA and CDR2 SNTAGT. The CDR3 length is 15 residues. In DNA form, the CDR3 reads TGTGCCAGCAGTGACATAACTAGCGGGGTCGATGAGCAGTTCTTC. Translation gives CASSDITSGVDEQFF.

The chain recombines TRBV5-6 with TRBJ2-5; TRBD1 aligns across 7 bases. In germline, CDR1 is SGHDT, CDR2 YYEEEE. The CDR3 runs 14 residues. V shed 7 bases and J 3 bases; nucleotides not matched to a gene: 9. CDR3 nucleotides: TGTGCCAGCCGTTATCAGGGGGTGGAAGAGACCCAGTACTTC. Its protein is CASRYQGVEETQYF.

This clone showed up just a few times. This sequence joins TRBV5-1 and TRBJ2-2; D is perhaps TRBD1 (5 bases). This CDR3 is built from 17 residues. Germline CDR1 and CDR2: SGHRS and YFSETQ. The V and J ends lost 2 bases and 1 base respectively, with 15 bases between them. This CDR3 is CASSLYGRGQNTGELFF. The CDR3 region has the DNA TGCGCCAGCAGCTTATATGGTAGGGGCCAGAACACCGGGGAGCTGTTTTTT.

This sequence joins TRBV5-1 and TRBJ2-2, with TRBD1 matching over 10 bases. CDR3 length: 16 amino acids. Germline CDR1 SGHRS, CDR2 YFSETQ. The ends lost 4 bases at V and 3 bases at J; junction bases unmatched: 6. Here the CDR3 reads CASSRAGTGDTGELFF. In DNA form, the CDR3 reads TGCGCCAGCAGCCGTGCCGGGACAGGGGACACCGGGGAGCTGTTTTTT.

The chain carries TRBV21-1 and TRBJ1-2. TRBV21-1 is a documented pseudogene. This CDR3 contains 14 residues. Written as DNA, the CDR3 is TGTGCCAGCAGCAAAAAAAACAGGAGGGGCGGCTACACCTTC. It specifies CASSKKNRRGGYTF.

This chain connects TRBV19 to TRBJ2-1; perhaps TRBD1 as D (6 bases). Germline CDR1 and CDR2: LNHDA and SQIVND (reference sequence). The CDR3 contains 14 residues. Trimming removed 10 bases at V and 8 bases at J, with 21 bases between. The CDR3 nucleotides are TGTGCCACTAACAACCAGGGGCCCGACGATGAGCAGTTCTTC. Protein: CATNNQGPDDEQFF.

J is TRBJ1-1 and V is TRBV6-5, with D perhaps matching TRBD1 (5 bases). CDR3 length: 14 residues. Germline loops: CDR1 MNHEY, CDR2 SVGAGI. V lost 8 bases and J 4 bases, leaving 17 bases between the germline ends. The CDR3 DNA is TGTGCCAGCGCCCAGTCCGGGACTAGCACTGAAGCTTTCTTT. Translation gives CASAQSGTSTEAFF.

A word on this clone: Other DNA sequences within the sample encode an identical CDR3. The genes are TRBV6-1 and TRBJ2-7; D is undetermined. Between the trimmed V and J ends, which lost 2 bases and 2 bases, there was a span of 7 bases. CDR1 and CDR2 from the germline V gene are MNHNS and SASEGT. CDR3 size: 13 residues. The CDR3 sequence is CASSERGPYEQYF. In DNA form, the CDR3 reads TGTGCCAGCAGTGAACGAGGCCCCTACGAGCAGTACTTC.

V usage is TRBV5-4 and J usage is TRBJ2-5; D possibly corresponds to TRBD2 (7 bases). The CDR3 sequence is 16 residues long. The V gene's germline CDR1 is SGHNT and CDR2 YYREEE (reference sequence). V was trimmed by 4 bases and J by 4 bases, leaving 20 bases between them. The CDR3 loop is CASSHRRGGVAETQYF. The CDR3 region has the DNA TGTGCCAGCAGCCATCGGAGGGGGGGAGTGGCAGAGACCCAGTACTTC.

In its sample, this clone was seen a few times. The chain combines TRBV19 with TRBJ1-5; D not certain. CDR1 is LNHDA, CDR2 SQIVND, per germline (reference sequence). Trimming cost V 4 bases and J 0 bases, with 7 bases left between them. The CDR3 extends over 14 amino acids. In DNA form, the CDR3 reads TGTGCCAGTAGTAGGGCCCCTAGCAATCAGCCCCAGCATTTT. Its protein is CASSRAPSNQPQHF.

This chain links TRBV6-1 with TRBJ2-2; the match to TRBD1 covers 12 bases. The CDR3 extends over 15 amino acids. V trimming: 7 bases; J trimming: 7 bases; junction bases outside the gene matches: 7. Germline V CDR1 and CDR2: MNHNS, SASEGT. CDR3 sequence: CASIVGQGAVGELFF. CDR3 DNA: TGTGCCAGCATCGTGGGACAGGGGGCAGTCGGGGAGCTGTTTTTT.

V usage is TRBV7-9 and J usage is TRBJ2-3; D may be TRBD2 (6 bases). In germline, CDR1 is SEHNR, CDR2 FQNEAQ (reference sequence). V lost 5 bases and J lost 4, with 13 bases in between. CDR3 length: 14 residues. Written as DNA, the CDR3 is TGTGCCAGCAGCCGCACTAGCAGTTCAGATACGCAGTATTTT. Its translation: CASSRTSSSDTQYF.

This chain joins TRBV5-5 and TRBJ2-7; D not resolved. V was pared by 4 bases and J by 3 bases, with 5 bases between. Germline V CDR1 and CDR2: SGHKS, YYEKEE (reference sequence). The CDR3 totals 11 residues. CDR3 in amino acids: CASSPDYEQYF. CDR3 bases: TGTGCCAGCAGCCCAGACTACGAGCAGTACTTC.

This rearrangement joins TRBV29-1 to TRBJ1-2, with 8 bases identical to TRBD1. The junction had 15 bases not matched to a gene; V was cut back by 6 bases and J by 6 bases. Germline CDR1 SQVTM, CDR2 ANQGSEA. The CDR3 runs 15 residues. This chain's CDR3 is CSVSKSLTGVDGYTF. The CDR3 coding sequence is TGCAGCGTGTCAAAAAGTCTGACAGGGGTGGATGGCTACACCTTC.

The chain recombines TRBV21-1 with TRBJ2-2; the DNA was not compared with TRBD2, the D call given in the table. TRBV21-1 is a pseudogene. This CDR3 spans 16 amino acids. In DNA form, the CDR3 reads TGTGCCAGCAGCGATGGAGGGAGGGCGCGCACCGGGGAGCTGTTTTTT. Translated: CASSDGGRARTGELFF.

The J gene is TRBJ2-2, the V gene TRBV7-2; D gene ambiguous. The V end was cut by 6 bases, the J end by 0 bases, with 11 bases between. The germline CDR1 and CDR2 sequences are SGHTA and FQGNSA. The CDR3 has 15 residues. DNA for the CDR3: TGTGCCAGCAGTGACACTCTTGCGAACACCGGGGAGCTGTTTTTT. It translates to CASSDTLANTGELFF.

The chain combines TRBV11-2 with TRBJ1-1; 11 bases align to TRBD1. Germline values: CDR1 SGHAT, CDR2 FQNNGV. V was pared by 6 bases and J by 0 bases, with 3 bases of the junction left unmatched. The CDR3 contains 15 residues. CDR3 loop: CASRRTGGMNTEAFF. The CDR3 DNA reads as TGTGCCAGCAGGCGGACAGGGGGCATGAACACTGAAGCTTTCTTT.

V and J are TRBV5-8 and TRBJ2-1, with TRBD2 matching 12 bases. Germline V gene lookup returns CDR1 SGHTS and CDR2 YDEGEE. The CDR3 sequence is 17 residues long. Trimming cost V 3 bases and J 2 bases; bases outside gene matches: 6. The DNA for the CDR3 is TGTGCCAGCAGCTGGCCGCTAGCGGGGGGGCCCTACAATGAGCAGTTCTTC. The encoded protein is CASSWPLAGGPYNEQFF.